This T cell receptor (beta chain) was found in a study of blood T cell repertoires in COVID-19. The wider study: Acute and convalescent COVID-19 specimens originated in the United States, Italy and Spain. Sources were T cells, B-cell-depleted T cells, or PBMCs; the material itself was cDNA or gDNA.

The authors' processing: By means of reference gene primer amplification, nucleated cell counts were estimated. Assay used: immunoSEQ multiplex PCR; TCRdb lists only in-frame clones, some missing. That table supplies the V and J calls and clone size; D and trimming were determined from the DNA. This sample has 150,000 to 200,000 clones, with 84% found just once. With V trimmed by 5 bases and J by 9 bases, 15 bases remained unmatched. The CDR3 spans 15 residues. Per germline, CDR1 SGHNT and CDR2 YYREEE (reference sequence). This clonotype originated in a woman of 80 years or more with acute or convalescent COVID-19. The chain recombines TRBV5-4 with TRBJ1-1; 8 nucleotides match TRBD1. Specimen: peripheral blood. This CDR3 is CASRSTGTGHTKAFF. CDR3 bases: TGTGCCAGCAGATCAACCGGGACAGGTCATACTAAAGCTTTCTTT.